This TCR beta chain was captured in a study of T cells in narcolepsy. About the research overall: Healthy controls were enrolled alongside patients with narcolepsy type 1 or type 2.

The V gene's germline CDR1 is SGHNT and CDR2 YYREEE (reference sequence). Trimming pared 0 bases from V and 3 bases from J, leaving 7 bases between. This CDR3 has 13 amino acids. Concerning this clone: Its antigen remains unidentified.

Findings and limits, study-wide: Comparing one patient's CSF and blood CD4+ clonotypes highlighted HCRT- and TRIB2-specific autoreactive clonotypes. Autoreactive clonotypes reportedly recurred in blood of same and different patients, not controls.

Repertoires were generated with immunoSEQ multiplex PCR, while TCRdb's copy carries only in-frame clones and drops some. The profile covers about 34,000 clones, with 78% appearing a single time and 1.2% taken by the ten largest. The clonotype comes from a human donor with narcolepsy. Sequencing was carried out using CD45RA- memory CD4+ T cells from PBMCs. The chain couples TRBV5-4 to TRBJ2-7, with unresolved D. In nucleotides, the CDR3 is TGTGCCAGCAGCTTGGGCGGTGTCTACGAGCAGTACTTC. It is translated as CASSLGGVYEQYF.